The 14 T cell receptor beta chains in this list originate from one sample, sequenced in a study of T cells in Graves' hyperthyroidism and ophthalmopathy. TCR beta CDR3 sequences were amplified from RNA transcripts. Initially, a first-round RT-PCR of the TCR CDR3 employed the HTBI primer set. In TCRdb, the multiplex PCR reads were re-called with MiXCR into one record per CDR3 protein. The sample consists of about 560,000 distinct CDR3 sequences, around 14% of them appearing once. Material: blood. These TCRs come from a woman between 25 and 40 years old with Graves' hyperthyroidism.

This clonotype was picked up many times. CDR3 in DNA: TGTGCCAGCAGCTTAGGCATTAACACTGAAGCTTTCTTT. Its translation is CASSLGINTEAFF. The rearrangement uses TRBV7-2 and TRBJ1-1; D call uncertain. This CDR3 region has 13 residues. Trimming shortened V by 1 base and J by 2 bases, and 5 bases separated the two germline ends. CDR1 SGHTA and CDR2 FQGNSA come from the germline V gene.

The chain employs TRBV5-1 and TRBJ2-7; 11 positions match TRBD2. CDR1 is SGHRS, CDR2 YFSETQ, per germline. There are 16 residues in the CDR3. Trimming cost V 5 bases and J 6 bases; bases outside gene matches: 13. CDR3: CASSLRLVAGGSEQYF. The CDR3 DNA follows: TGCGCCAGCAGTCTCCGACTAGTAGCGGGGGGGAGCGAGCAGTACTTC.

This clonotype was seen repeatedly, ten times or more. This chain links TRBV6-1 with TRBJ2-3, with 9 bases matching TRBD2. The germline V gene encodes CDR1 MNHNS and CDR2 SASEGT. The V segment lost 5 bases and the J segment 5 bases; nucleotides outside the gene matches: 11. The CDR3 covers 16 residues. The CDR3 is CASSYLISGSGDTQYF. The CDR3 DNA sequence: TGTGCCAGCAGTTATCTCATTAGCGGGAGCGGAGATACGCAGTATTTT.

The V and J genes are TRBV20-1 and TRBJ2-1; D possibly uses TRBD1 or TRBD2 (5 bases each). Per the germline V gene, CDR1 is DFQATT and CDR2 is SNEGSKA (reference sequence). The CDR3 is 16 amino acids. The CDR3 DNA reads TGCACCTTCTCCCTAGATGGGGACCACTCCTACAATGAGCAGTTCTTC. Encoded protein: CTFSLDGDHSYNEQFF.

This clonotype was seen a handful of times. The J gene is TRBJ1-2, the V gene TRBV11-2; D may be TRBD1 (6 bases). Germline CDR1 is SGHAT and CDR2 is FQNNGV. This CDR3 is 15 amino acids long. V lost 0 bases and J 3 bases, leaving 11 bases between the germline ends. The CDR3, as DNA: TGTGCCAGCAGCTTAGATGGTGAGGGGGACTATGGCTACACCTTC. This encodes CASSLDGEGDYGYTF. The variable domain in full, with the rest retrieved from reference TRBV11-2 and TRBJ1-2, is EAGVAQSPRYKIIEKRQSVAFWCNPISGHATLYWYQQILGQGPKLLIQFQNNGVVDDSQLPKDRFSAERLKGVDSTLKIQPAKLEDSAVYLCASSLDGEGDYGYTFGSGTRLTVV.

About this clonotype itself: An end of the junction does not agree with germline; a read error may underlie this. The chain employs TRBV5-1 and TRBJ1-1; D ambiguous. The germline CDR1 and CDR2 sequences are SGHRS and YFSETQ. The CDR3 is 15 amino acids. CDR3 DNA sequence: TGTGCCAGCAGCTTGGAGGCAGTACAGAACACTGAAGCTTTCTTT. It codes for CASSLEAVQNTEAFF.

This clonotype was counted only a few times. The chain links TRBV20-1 to TRBJ2-4; a weak D match, TRBD2 (5 bases). The CDR3 extends over 15 amino acids. Germline CDR1 is DFQATT and CDR2 is SNEGSKA (reference sequence). V lost 8 bases and J 1 base, leaving 18 bases between the germline ends. CDR3 nucleotides: TGCAGTCCTCTACAAGGCCCGGGGGCCAAAAACATTCAGTACTTC. Amino acid sequence: CSPLQGPGAKNIQYF.

This clonotype was counted at least ten times. V gene TRBV7-6 combines with J gene TRBJ2-1, with TRBD2 matching 8 bases. There are 17 residues in the CDR3. CDR1 is SGHVS and CDR2 is FNYEAQ in the germline V gene. Trimming cost V 1 base and J 6 bases; bases outside gene matches: 11. The CDR3 coding sequence is TGTGCCAGCAGCTTAGAGAGACGGGGACTAGGGGTCAATGAGCAGTTCTTC. Translation: CASSLERRGLGVNEQFF.

This clonotype has a count of ten or more. The V call is TRBV27, the J call TRBJ1-2; D remains unclear. Germline V CDR1 and CDR2: MNHEY, SMNVEV (reference sequence). CDR3 length: 12 amino acids. V was pared by 5 bases and J by 2 bases, with 6 bases between. The CDR3 DNA reads as TGTGCCAGCAGTAACGGGAACTATGGCTACACCTTC. This sequence encodes CASSNGNYGYTF.

This clonotype was recorded many times. The chain employs TRBV30 and TRBJ2-1; TRBD2 might be the D (5 bases). Germline values: CDR1 GTSNPN, CDR2 SVGIG (reference sequence). The CDR3 is 12 residues long. Between the trimmed V and J ends, which lost 5 bases and 12 bases, there was a span of 17 bases. As DNA, the CDR3 is TGTGCCTGGGATGAGGCGGGCGGTGGGCAGTTCTTC. Protein sequence: CAWDEAGGGQFF.

The gene calls are TRBV7-9 and TRBJ1-4, with 10 bases fitting TRBD1. The CDR3 covers 16 residues. CDR1 is SEHNR and CDR2 is FQNEAQ in the germline V gene (reference sequence). V dropped 2 bases and J dropped 7; count of bases not matched to a gene: 7. CDR3 nucleotide sequence: TGTGCCAGCAGCTTATTGGGAGACAGGGGGCCTGAAAAACTGTTTTTT. Protein: CASSLLGDRGPEKLFF. Looking up the rest from reference TRBV7-9 and TRBJ1-4 gives the full variable domain: DTGVSQNPRHKITKRGQNVTFRCDPISEHNRLYWYRQTLGQGPEFLTYFQNEAQLEKSRLLSDRFSAERPKGSFSTLEIQRTEQGDSAMYLCASSLLGDRGPEKLFFGSGTQLSVL.

The chain employs TRBV9 and TRBJ1-1; D might be TRBD1 (5 bases). Germline values: CDR1 SGDLS, CDR2 YYNGEE. The CDR3 is 14 amino acids. Trimming cost V 3 bases and J 3 bases, with 12 bases left between them. The DNA of the CDR3 is TGTGCCAGCAGCGCCATGTGGGGGGACACTGAAGCTTTCTTT. Protein product: CASSAMWGDTEAFF.

This clonotype appeared many times. The chain is built from TRBV4-2 and TRBJ1-1; no clear D gene. The CDR3 consists of 15 residues. Germline V lookup: CDR1 LGHNA, CDR2 YNFKEQ. Trimming removed 4 bases at V and 2 bases at J, with 14 bases between. This CDR3 reads CASSREPTVNTEAFF. In DNA, the CDR3 is TGTGCCAGCAGCCGTGAACCGACGGTAAACACTGAAGCTTTCTTT.

Only a few counts were recorded for this clonotype. The V gene is TRBV6-6, the J gene TRBJ2-1; the D call may be TRBD1 or TRBD2 (6 bases each). V lost 2 bases, J lost 7 bases, and 15 bases lay in between. The germline gives CDR1 MNHNY, CDR2 SVGAGI (reference sequence). This CDR3 is built from 15 residues. For the CDR3, the DNA is TGTGCCAGCAGTTACGACGGGGGCAGATTGAATGAGCAGTTCTTC. Encoded protein: CASSYDGGRLNEQFF.